Listed here are 2 T cell receptor beta chains from one sample, sequenced in a study of vaccination effects on CD4 cells after COVID-19 (dated by TCRdb to between 2021 and 2023). Libraries came from the immunoSEQ multiplex PCR assay. Not all clones reach the TCRdb copy of this immuneACCESS table, which keeps in-frame sequences only. Checked studies attribute under half of the gap to unresolved V genes and leave the rest unexplained. This sample gives about 41,000 clones in total; 55% to 75% of them show up just once. Roughly 24% of the sample lies in the top ten. The antigens for these receptors are not known. In the ViraFEST assay, PBMC were stimulated with viral peptide pools, and TCR sequencing was then used to find antigen-specific CD4+ T cell clonotypes based on their expansion. After less than eleven days of culture, CD4+ T cells were isolated with the EasySep CD4+ T cell isolation kit. Healthy vaccine recipients had no prior SARS-CoV-2 infection, confirmed by negative nucleocapsid antibodies before and after vaccination.

The source was CD4+ T cells from PBMCs cultured with HCoV-OC43 spike peptides, collected before COVID-19 vaccination. The sample's cell subset or site label is to be understood as: HCoV-OC43 spike overlapping peptide pool stimulation. The receptors were sampled from a human donor who received a COVID-19 vaccine.

The chain recombines TRBV30 with TRBJ1-2; D not resolved. Germline CDR1 and CDR2: GTSNPN and SVGIG (reference sequence). The CDR3 loop spans 12 amino acids. Trimming removed 1 base at V and 6 bases at J, with 9 bases between. The CDR3 DNA reads as TGTGCCTGGAGTGCGGACTCTCATGGCTACACCTTC. Translated, it gives CAWSADSHGYTF.

The chain carries TRBV19 and TRBJ1-2, with D possibly matching TRBD1 (5 bases). The CDR3 sequence is 12 residues long. Trimming pared 5 bases from V and 8 bases from J, leaving 12 bases between. Germline values: CDR1 LNHDA, CDR2 SQIVND (reference sequence). The CDR3 DNA is TGTGCCAGTAGTCCGACAGCCTCCGGCTACACCTTC. Protein: CASSPTASGYTF.